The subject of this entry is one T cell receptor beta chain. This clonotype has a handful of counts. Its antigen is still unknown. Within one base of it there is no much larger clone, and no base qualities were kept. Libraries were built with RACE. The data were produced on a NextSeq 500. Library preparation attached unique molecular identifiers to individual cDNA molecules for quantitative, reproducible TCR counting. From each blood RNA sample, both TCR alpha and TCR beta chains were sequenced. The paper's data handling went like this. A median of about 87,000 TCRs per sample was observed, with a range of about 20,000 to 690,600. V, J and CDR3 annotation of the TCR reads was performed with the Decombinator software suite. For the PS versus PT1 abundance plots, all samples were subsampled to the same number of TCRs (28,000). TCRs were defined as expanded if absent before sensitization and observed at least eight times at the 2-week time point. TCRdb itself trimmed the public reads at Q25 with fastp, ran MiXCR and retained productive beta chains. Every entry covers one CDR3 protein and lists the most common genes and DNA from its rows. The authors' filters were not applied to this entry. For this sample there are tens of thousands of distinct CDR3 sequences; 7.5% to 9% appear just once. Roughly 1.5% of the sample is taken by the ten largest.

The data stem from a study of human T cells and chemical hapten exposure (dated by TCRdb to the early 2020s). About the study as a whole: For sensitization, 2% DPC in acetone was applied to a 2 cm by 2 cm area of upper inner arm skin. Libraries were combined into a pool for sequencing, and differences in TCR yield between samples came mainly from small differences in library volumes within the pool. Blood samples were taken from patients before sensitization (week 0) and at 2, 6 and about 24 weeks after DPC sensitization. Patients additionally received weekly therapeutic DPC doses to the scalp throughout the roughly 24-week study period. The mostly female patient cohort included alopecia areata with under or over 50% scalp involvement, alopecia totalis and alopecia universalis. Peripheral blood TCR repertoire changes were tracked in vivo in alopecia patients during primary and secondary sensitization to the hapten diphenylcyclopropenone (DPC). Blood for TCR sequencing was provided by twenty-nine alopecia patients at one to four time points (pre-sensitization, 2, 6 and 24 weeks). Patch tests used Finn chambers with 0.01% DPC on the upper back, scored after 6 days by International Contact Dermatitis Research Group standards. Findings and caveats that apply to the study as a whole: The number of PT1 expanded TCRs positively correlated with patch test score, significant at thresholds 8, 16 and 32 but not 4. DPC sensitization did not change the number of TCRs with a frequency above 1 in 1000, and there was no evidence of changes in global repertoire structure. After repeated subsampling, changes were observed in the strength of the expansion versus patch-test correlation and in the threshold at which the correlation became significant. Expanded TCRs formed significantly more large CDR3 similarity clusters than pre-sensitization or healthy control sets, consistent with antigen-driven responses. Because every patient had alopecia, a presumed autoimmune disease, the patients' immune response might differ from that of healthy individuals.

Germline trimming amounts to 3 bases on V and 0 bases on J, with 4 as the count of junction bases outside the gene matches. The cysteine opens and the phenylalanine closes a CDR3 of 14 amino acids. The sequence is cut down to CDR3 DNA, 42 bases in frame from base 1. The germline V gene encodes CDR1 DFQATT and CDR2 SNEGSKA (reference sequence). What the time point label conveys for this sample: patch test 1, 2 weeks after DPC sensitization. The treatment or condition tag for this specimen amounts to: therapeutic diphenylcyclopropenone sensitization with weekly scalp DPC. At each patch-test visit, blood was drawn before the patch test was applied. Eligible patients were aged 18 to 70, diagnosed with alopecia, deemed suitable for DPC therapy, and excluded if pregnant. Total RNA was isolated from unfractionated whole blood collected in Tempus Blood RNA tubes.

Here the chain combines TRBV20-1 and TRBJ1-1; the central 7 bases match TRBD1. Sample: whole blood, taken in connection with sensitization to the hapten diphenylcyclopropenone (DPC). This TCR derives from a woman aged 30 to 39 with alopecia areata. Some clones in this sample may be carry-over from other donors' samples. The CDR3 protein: CSASYRGVNTEAFF. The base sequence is TGCAGTGCTAGTTACAGGGGAGTGAACACTGAAGCTTTCTTT.